This T cell receptor beta chain was recorded in a study of cytomegalovirus exposure and HLA in healthy donors. Broader study findings: In most subjects, TCR beta sequences reportedly gave accurate predictions of HLA-A and HLA-B alleles. The later analysis indicated that the majority of CMV-associated TCR beta chains appeared HLA-restricted.

This clone appeared a few times. Its antigen is undetermined. Researchers ran the PCR with 60 Vbeta and 13 Jbeta primers. TCRdb's copy holds only in-frame clones and misses some; the assay was immunoSEQ multiplex PCR. Among 150,000 to 200,000 clones, about four fifths were seen once, and the ten largest hold 0.75% to 0.9%. CDR1 and CDR2 from the germline V gene are MDHEN and SYDVKM. Trimming left V 2 bases short and J 0 bases short, with 8 bases between. The CDR3 consists of 14 residues. The sequence was obtained from a woman under 30 in good health and CMV-seronegative. This chain joins TRBV28 and TRBJ2-7, with a tentative D call TRBD2 (6 bases). Sequencing was performed on PBMCs. CDR3 DNA: TGTGCCAGCAGTTTAGAAGCGGGCTCCTACGAGCAGTACTTC. Translating gives CASSLEAGSYEQYF.